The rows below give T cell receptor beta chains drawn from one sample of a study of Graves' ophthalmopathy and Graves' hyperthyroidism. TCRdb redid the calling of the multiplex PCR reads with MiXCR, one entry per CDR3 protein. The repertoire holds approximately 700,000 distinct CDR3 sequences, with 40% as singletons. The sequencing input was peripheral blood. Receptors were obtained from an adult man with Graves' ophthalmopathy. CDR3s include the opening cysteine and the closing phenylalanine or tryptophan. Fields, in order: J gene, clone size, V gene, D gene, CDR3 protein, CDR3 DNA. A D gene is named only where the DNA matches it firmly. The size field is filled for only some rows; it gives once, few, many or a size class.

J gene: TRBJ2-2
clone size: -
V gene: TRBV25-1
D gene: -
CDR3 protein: CASSPRRTANTGELFF
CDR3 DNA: TGTGCCAGCAGCCCGAGACGGACAGCGAACACCGGGGAGCTGTTTTTT

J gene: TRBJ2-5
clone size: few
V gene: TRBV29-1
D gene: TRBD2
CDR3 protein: CLVGGGPLETQYF
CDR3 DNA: TGCCTCGTCGGGGGGGGCCCGTTAGAGACCCAGTACTTC

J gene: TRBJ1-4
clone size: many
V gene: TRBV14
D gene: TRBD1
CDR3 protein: CASSLRDSEKLFF
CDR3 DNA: TGTGCCAGCAGCCTCCGGGACAGTGAAAAACTGTTTTTT

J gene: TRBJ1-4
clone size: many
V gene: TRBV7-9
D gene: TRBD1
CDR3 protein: CASSPKTGRHEKLFF
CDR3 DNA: TGTGCCAGCAGTCCGAAGACAGGGCGGCATGAAAAACTGTTTTTT

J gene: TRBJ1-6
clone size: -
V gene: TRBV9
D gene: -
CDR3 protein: CASSPRTENSPLHF
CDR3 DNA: TGTGCCAGCAGCCCCCGGACGGAGAATTCACCCCTCCACTTT

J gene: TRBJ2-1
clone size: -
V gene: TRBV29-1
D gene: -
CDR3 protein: CSAQPLRGVAGRYNEQFF
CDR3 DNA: TGCAGCGCGCAACCCTTGAGGGGGGTAGCGGGCCGATACAATGAGCAGTTCTTC

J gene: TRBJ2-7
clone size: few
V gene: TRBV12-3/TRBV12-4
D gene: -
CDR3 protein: CASSANRWEQYF
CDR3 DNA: TGTGCCAGCAGTGCGAACAGGTGGGAGCAGTACTTC

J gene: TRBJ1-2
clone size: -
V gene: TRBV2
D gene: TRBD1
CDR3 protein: CASSSDRVEGYTF
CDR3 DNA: TGTGCCAGCAGTTCCGACAGGGTGGAAGGCTACACCTTC

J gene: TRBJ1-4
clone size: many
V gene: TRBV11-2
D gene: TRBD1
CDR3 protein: CASSPTGGGEKLFF
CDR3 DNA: TGTGCCAGCAGCCCCACAGGGGGCGGGGAAAAACTGTTTTTT

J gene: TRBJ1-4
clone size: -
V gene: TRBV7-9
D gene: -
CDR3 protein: CASNIAAGSGVEKLFF
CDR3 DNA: TGTGCCAGCAACATCGCCGCCGGGTCGGGGGTTGAAAAACTGTTTTTT

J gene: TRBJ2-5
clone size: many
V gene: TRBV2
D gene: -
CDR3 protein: CASSYTAEAETQYF
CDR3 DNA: TGTGCCAGCAGTTATACCGCGGAGGCGGAGACCCAGTACTTC

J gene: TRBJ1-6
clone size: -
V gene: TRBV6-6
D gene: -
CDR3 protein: CASSYSEGVNSPLHF
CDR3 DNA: TGTGCCAGCAGTTACTCAGAGGGGGTTAATTCACCCCTCCACTTT

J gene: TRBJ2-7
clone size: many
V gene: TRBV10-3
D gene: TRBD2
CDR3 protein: CAISPGEGDEQYF
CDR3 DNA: TGTGCCATCAGTCCGGGGGAGGGAGACGAGCAGTACTTC

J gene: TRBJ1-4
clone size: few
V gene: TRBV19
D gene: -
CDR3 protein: CASTGGASREKLLF
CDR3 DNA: TGTGCCAGTACGGGAGGAGCCTCCAGAGAAAAACTGCTTTTT

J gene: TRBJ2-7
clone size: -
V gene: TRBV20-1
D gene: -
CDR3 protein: CSAGSRYEQYF
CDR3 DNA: TGCAGTGCTGGATCAAGGTACGAGCAGTACTTC

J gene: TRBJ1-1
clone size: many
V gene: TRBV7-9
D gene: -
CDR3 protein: CASIPPGVGTEAFF
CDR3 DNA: TGTGCCAGCATCCCCCCAGGGGTAGGGACTGAAGCTTTCTTT

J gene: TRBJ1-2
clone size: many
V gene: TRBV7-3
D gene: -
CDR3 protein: CASSLNSQNGYTF
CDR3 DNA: TGTGCCAGCAGCTTAAATTCGCAGAATGGCTACACCTTC

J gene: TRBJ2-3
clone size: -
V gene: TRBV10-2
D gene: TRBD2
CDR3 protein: CASSEDASGGGTQYF
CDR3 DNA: TGTGCCAGCAGTGAAGATGCTAGCGGGGGGGGTACGCAGTATTTT

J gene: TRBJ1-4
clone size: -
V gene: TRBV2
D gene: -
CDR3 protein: CASRLAGANEKLFF
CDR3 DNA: TGTGCCAGCAGACTAGCGGGGGCTAATGAAAAACTGTTTTTT

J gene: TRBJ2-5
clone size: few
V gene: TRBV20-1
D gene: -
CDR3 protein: CSATVAFETQYF
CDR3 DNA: TGCAGTGCTACCGTGGCATTCGAGACCCAGTACTTC

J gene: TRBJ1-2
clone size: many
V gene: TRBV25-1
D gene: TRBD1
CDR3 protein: CATQTGGGGYTF
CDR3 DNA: TGTGCCACCCAAACAGGGGGCGGTGGCTACACCTTC

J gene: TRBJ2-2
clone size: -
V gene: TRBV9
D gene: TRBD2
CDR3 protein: CASRSAGINTGELFF
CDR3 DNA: TGTGCCAGCAGGTCAGCGGGGATAAACACCGGGGAGCTGTTTTTT

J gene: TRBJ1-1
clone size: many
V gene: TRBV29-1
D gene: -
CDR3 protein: CSAYHTEAFF
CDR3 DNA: TGCAGCGCCTATCACACTGAAGCTTTCTTT

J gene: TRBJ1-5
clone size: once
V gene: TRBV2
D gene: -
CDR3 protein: CASSGGTRPQHF
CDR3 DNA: TGTGCCAGCAGTGGGGGGACTCGGCCCCAGCATTTT

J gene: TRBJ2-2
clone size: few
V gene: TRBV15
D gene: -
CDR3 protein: CATSRDGTFSAGELFF
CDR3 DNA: TGTGCCACCAGCAGAGACGGGACATTTTCCGCCGGGGAGCTGTTTTTT

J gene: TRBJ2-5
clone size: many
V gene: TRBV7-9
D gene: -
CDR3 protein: CASSLTSGRETQYF
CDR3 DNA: TGTGCCAGCAGCTTAACGTCAGGCCGGGAGACCCAGTACTTC

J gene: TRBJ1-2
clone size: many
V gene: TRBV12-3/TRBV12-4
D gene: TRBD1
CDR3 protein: CASSRTGGFYGYTF
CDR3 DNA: TGTGCCAGCAGTCGGACAGGGGGCTTCTATGGCTACACCTTC

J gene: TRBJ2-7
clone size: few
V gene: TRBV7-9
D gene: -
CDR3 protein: CASSLEYGEYF
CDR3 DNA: TGTGCCAGCAGCTTAGAATACGGAGAGTACTTC

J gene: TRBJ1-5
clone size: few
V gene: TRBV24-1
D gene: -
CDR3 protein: CASSPEGLLNQPQHF
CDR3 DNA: TGTGCCAGCAGTCCCGAGGGACTCCTCAATCAGCCCCAGCATTTT

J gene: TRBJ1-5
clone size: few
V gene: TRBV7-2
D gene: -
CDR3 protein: CASSLAADGSNQPQHF
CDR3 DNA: TGTGCCAGCAGCTTAGCTGCCGACGGTAGCAATCAGCCCCAGCATTTT

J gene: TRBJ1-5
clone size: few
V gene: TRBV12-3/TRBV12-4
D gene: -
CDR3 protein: CAVAQVASNQPQHF
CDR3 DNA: TGTGCCGTGGCCCAGGTGGCTAGCAATCAGCCCCAGCATTTT